A single sample is the source of the 13 T cell receptor beta chains below, sequenced in a study of T cell clonotyping in hematopoietic cell transplantation. The time point here: recipient sample about 28 days before transplant, after cytoreduction. Libraries were prepared by immunoSEQ multiplex PCR; TCRdb keeps only in-frame clonotypes and omits some of them. Counted here are about 26,000 clones, around 84% occurring once; the ten biggest clones make up more than 20%. The sequences come from peripheral blood mononuclear cells, collected before stem cell transplant. The receptors shown here come from a woman in her sixties or seventies with acute myeloid leukemia. Some clones in this sample may be carry-over from other donors' samples.

CDR3 amino acids: CASSGTSKGHGELFF. In nucleotides, the CDR3 is TGTGCCAGCAGCGGGACTAGTAAAGGGCACGGGGAGCTGTTTTTT. The J gene is TRBJ2-2, the V gene TRBV9; TRBD2 agrees at 7 bases. The CDR3 is 15 amino acids. Germline CDR1 SGDLS, CDR2 YYNGEE. With 3 bases clipped from V and 7 bases from J, the junction kept 9 bases outside the gene matches.

The chain uses TRBV11-2 and TRBJ2-5; D is perhaps TRBD1 or TRBD2 (6 bases each). V gave up 1 base and J gave up 1 base, with 16 bases separating them. The CDR3 length is 17 residues. Germline CDR1 SGHAT, CDR2 FQNNGV. The chain's CDR3 is CASSLGDRGHFQETQYF. DNA of the CDR3: TGTGCCAGCAGCTTAGGGGATCGGGGGCATTTCCAAGAGACCCAGTACTTC.

This chain uses TRBV5-1 with TRBJ2-7; D is perhaps TRBD2 (7 bases). The germline V gene encodes CDR1 SGHRS and CDR2 YFSETQ. The CDR3 loop spans 15 amino acids. Trimming pared 0 bases from V and 5 bases from J, leaving 15 bases between. This chain's CDR3 is CASSLAPGGQNEQYF. In nucleotides, the CDR3 is TGCGCCAGCAGCTTGGCCCCCGGGGGGCAGAACGAGCAGTACTTC.

The sample holds one count of this clone. The chain links TRBV19 to TRBJ2-3; D may be TRBD2 (6 bases). This CDR3 spans 15 amino acids. The germline gives CDR1 LNHDA, CDR2 SQIVND (reference sequence). V gave up 3 bases and J gave up 6 bases, with 16 bases separating them. The CDR3 DNA reads as TGTGCCAGTAGTATCGGGGGAACCTCGGGGGATACGCAGTATTTT. Translated: CASSIGGTSGDTQYF.

The chain links TRBV29-1 to TRBJ2-7; the D gene is possibly TRBD1 (6 bases). The CDR3 has 11 residues. Germline V lookup: CDR1 SQVTM, CDR2 ANQGSEA. V lost 7 bases and J lost 4, with 11 bases in between. Written as DNA, the CDR3 is TGCAGCGCCCTAGGGGGTTACGAGCAGTACTTC. Its protein is CSALGGYEQYF.

This chain links TRBV27 with TRBJ2-3, with D tentatively TRBD2 (5 bases). The germline V and J ends were trimmed by 2 bases and 4 bases, with 13 bases remaining between them. CDR1 is MNHEY and CDR2 is SMNVEV in the germline V gene (reference sequence). The CDR3 sequence is 15 residues long. CDR3 DNA sequence: TGTGCCAGCAGTTTAAGAGGGCGGGTCGCAGATACGCAGTATTTT. Translated: CASSLRGRVADTQYF.

The sample holds one count of this clone. This chain joins TRBV6-5 and TRBJ2-1, with 8 positions matching TRBD2. This CDR3 has 13 residues. CDR1 and CDR2 (germline): MNHEY, SVGAGI. The V segment lost 7 bases and the J segment 6 bases; nucleotides outside the gene matches: 5. The CDR3 DNA reads as TGTGCCAGCACAAGCGGGAGCGGCAATGAGCAGTTCTTC. Translated, it gives CASTSGSGNEQFF.

The chain recombines TRBV9 with TRBJ2-2; 8 bases agree with TRBD1. V was clipped by 3 bases and J by 4 bases; unmatched bases: 5. Germline V gene data show CDR1 as SGDLS and CDR2 as YYNGEE. This CDR3 comprises 15 residues. CDR3 DNA: TGTGCCAGCAGCGGGAGGACAGGGCTCACCGGGGAGCTGTTTTTT. It codes for CASSGRTGLTGELFF. The whole variable domain, remainder taken from reference TRBV9 and TRBJ2-2, is DSGVTQTPKHLITATGQRVTLRCSPRSGDLSVYWYQQSLDQGLQFLIQYYNGEERAKGNILERFSAQQFPDLHSELNLSSLELGDSALYFCASSGRTGLTGELFFGEGSRLTVL.

V and J are TRBV2 and TRBJ1-1, with unresolved D. This CDR3 is 15 amino acids long. The germline CDR1 and CDR2 sequences are SNHLY and FYNNEI. V lost 8 bases and J 1 base, leaving 17 bases between the germline ends. The CDR3 spells CASQREGRQNTEAFF. CDR3 DNA: TGTGCCAGCCAGCGTGAGGGCAGGCAGAACACTGAAGCTTTCTTT.

The chain carries TRBV6-1 and TRBJ1-5; a weak D match, TRBD1 (6 bases). The CDR3 loop spans 15 amino acids. Germline CDR1 MNHNS, CDR2 SASEGT. The V end was cut by 6 bases, the J end by 2 bases, with 14 bases between. The CDR3, as DNA: TGTGCCAGCAGAGGACAGCCCCGGGGCAATCAGCCCCAGCATTTT. This gives the protein CASRGQPRGNQPQHF.

This chain joins TRBV28 and TRBJ2-3, with D maybe TRBD2 (6 bases). The CDR3 loop spans 15 amino acids. In germline, CDR1 is MDHEN, CDR2 SYDVKM. Between the trimmed V and J ends, which lost 2 bases and 4 bases, there was a span of 13 bases. The CDR3 reads CASSLAGPPPDTQYF. CDR3 bases: TGTGCCAGCAGTTTAGCGGGGCCTCCCCCAGATACGCAGTATTTT.

The gene calls are TRBV6-5 and TRBJ2-7; tentatively, D is TRBD1 (5 bases). This CDR3 is 14 amino acids long. Germline CDR1 MNHEY, CDR2 SVGAGI. V was trimmed by 0 bases and J by 3 bases, leaving 9 bases between them. CDR3: CASSYSAGFYEQYF. In DNA, the CDR3 is TGTGCCAGCAGTTACTCGGCAGGGTTCTACGAGCAGTACTTC.

Only a few counts were recorded for this clone. The chain uses TRBV7-9 and TRBJ1-4; 7 bases are shared with TRBD1. With V trimmed by 5 bases and J by 0 bases, 12 bases remained unmatched. The CDR3 is made up of 18 amino acids. Germline V lookup: CDR1 SEHNR, CDR2 FQNEAQ (reference sequence). The CDR3 loop reads CASSLRQGGSATNEKLFF. The CDR3 DNA is TGTGCCAGCAGCCTTCGACAGGGAGGGTCTGCAACTAATGAAAAACTGTTTTTT.